This TCR beta chain was recovered during a study of cytomegalovirus exposure and HLA in healthy donors. Clones were sequenced by immunoSEQ multiplex PCR, and TCRdb holds only the in-frame ones, with some missing. The repertoire consists of approximately 160,000 clones, with around 90% occurring once and the leading ten covering roughly 3%. The CDR3 is made up of 12 amino acids. V shed 7 bases and J shed 5 bases, with 8 bases lying between them. From germline, CDR1 is SGHDN and CDR2 FVKESK. The sequencing input was PBMCs. The chain is built from TRBV14 and TRBJ2-2; tentatively, D is TRBD2 (5 bases). The source of this sequence is a woman aged 18-29 years in good health and CMV-seropositive. CDR3 sequence reads: CASTRGTGELFF. Here the CDR3 DNA reads TGTGCCAGCACCCGGGGAACCGGGGAGCTGTTTTTT.